The count of the clone carrying this TCR beta chain is one. This record belongs to a study of blood T cell repertoires in COVID-19. The table came from immunoSEQ multiplex PCR; TCRdb's copy has only in-frame clones and leaves some out. The sample has approximately 130,000 clones, over 75% seen once. The TCR sequence derives from a man between 45 and 60 years old with acute or convalescent COVID-19. The sample comprised peripheral blood.

The CDR3: CASKWSGASTEAFF. CDR3 in DNA: TGTGCCAGCAAGTGGTCAGGGGCGAGCACTGAAGCTTTCTTT. The chain couples TRBV2 to TRBJ1-1; possible D gene TRBD1, 6 bases. This CDR3 comprises 14 residues. The germline V gene encodes CDR1 SNHLY and CDR2 FYNNEI. Trimming stripped 7 bases from V and 4 bases from J, with 16 bases between. The whole variable domain, filled in from reference TRBV2 and TRBJ1-1, reads EPEVTQTPSHQVTQMGQEVILRCVPISNHLYFYWYRQILGQKVEFLVSFYNNEISEKSEIFDDQFSVERPDGSNFTLKIRSTKLEDSAMYFCASKWSGASTEAFFGQGTRLTVV.